The rows below give T cell receptor beta chains drawn from one sample of a study of blood T cells in healthy people across ages. TCRdb reanalysed the 5' RACE reads using MiXCR and keeps one entry per CDR3 protein. The profile shows 1.4 million or so distinct CDR3 sequences, 35% to 45% of them singletons. The source material was blood. The source of these receptors is a young woman in good health. The CDR3 runs from the conserved cysteine through the conserved F or W. A D gene is named only where the DNA matches it firmly. Part of the rows lack a size; the others show once, few, many or a class for expanded clones.

D,length,V,size,J,DNA,CDR3
.,16,TRBV7-7,.,TRBJ1-5,TGTGCTAGCAGCTACAGGGTACGTCATAGCAATCAGCCCCAGCATTTT,CASSYRVRHSNQPQHF
.,15,TRBV12-3/TRBV12-4,few,TRBJ2-7,TGTGCCAGCAGTTTAAGGACCACAGGTACCTACGAGCAGTACTTC,CASSLRTTGTYEQYF
.,14,TRBV7-9,.,TRBJ1-5,TGTGCCAGCAGCGGCGTGGGAGGCAATCAGCCCCAGCATTTT,CASSGVGGNQPQHF
.,12,TRBV29-1,.,TRBJ2-1,TGCAGCGTTGGGGACCTTGCAAATGAGCAGTTCTTC,CSVGDLANEQFF
TRBD1,15,TRBV28,.,TRBJ2-5,TGTGCCAGCAGTTCCTGGGACAGGGTAGGAGAGACCCAGTACTTC,CASSSWDRVGETQYF
TRBD1,17,TRBV3-1,few,TRBJ2-3,TGTGCCAGCAGCCAGGTACCGGGACAGGGTAGCACAGATACGCAGTATTTT,CASSQVPGQGSTDTQYF
.,15,TRBV12-3/TRBV12-4,.,TRBJ1-2,TGTGCCAGCAGTTTAGCGCCCCGGACAGCCTATGGCTACACCTTC,CASSLAPRTAYGYTF
.,12,TRBV4-3,many,TRBJ1-2,TGCGCCAGCAGCCAAATTGGGTTTGGCTACACCTTC,CASSQIGFGYTF
TRBD1,15,TRBV3-1,few,TRBJ2-5,TGTGCCAGCAGCTGGACAGGGGTGGTTCGGGAGACCCAGTACTTC,CASSWTGVVRETQYF
TRBD2,15,TRBV6-5,.,TRBJ2-5,TGTGCCAGCAGTTACTCGAAGGCGGGAGTGGAGACCCAGTACTTC,CASSYSKAGVETQYF
TRBD1,15,TRBV7-2,few,TRBJ1-2,TGTGCCAGCAGTCAGAGGGTGGACAGGTCTCATGGCTACACCTTC,CASSQRVDRSHGYTF
.,14,TRBV7-9,.,TRBJ2-1,TGTGCCAGCAGCGTAGTAGGGTTTTACAATGAGCAGTTCTTT,CASSVVGFYNEQFF
TRBD1,14,TRBV27,.,TRBJ1-1,TGTGCCACGTCAACAGGGGGGATGAACACTGAAGCTTTCTTT,CATSTGGMNTEAFF
.,15,TRBV6-2/TRBV6-3,.,TRBJ2-1,TGTGCCAGCCGACCGATCGGGAGACAGGCCTATGAGCAGTTCTTC,CASRPIGRQAYEQFF
.,18,TRBV7-2,.,TRBJ1-6,TGTGCCAGCAGCTTAGTGCACTTCAGGAGCTCCTATAATTCACCCCCCCACTTT,CASSLVHFRSSYNSPPHF
.,16,TRBV7-9,few,TRBJ1-1,TGTGCCAGCAGCTTATACTCGACAGGCGTGAACACTGAAGCTTTCTTT,CASSLYSTGVNTEAFF
TRBD1,15,TRBV7-2,.,TRBJ2-3,TGTGCCAGCAGCTTTCAGGGACAGGGGGCCGATACGCAGTATTTT,CASSFQGQGADTQYF
.,17,TRBV14,few,TRBJ2-5,TGTGCCAGCAGCCAAGATGAGAGCAGGGTTGTTCCCAATGAGCAGTACTTC,CASSQDESRVVPNEQYF
.,12,TRBV13,.,TRBJ1-6,TGTGCCAGCAGCTCTTCAGAGCCACCCCTCCACTTT,CASSSSEPPLHF
.,15,TRBV28,.,TRBJ2-2,TGTGCCAGTAGTTTTCGGGGGATGGGGGCCGGGGAGCTGTTTTTT,CASSFRGMGAGELFF
.,14,TRBV15,.,TRBJ1-1,TGTGCCACCAGCAGAGATCTTGGTCGCACTGAAGCTTTCTTT,CATSRDLGRTEAFF
.,13,TRBV12-3/TRBV12-4,many,TRBJ1-6,TGTGCCAGCAGTTTGCAATTAGATTCACCCCTCCACTTT,CASSLQLDSPLHF
TRBD1,15,TRBV6-6,.,TRBJ2-1,TGTGCCAGCAGAGAGACAGGGCTGGCCGGCAATGAGCAGTTCTTC,CASRETGLAGNEQFF
TRBD1,16,TRBV7-3,.,TRBJ2-2,TGTGCCAGCAGCGCTGGACAGGGGGTTTTTTCCGGGGAGCTGTTTTTT,CASSAGQGVFSGELFF
.,14,TRBV20-1,once,TRBJ2-7,TGCAGTGCTAGACCCATTGCGATAAACAACGAGCAGTACTTC,CSARPIAINNEQYF
TRBD1,12,TRBV5-1,.,TRBJ1-1,TGCGCCGCCAGGGGGGAGAACACTGAAGCTTTCTTT,CAARGENTEAFF